Here is one TCR beta chain with its context. The data were obtained in a study of blood T cell repertoires in COVID-19. Study overall: The analysed material was cDNA or gDNA that came from T cells, B-cell-depleted T cells, or PBMCs.

Measured with immunoSEQ multiplex PCR; TCRdb has only the in-frame clones, and not every one. This table has approximately 100,000 clones, roughly 88% appearing once. Looked up from germline, CDR1 is MNHEY and CDR2 is SVGAGI. V was pared by 0 bases and J by 11 bases, with 10 bases of the junction left unmatched. CDR3 length equals 16 residues. The chain has TRBV6-5 and TRBJ2-1, with 10 bases identical to TRBD1. Material: peripheral blood. The sequence came from a woman older than 75 with active or convalescent COVID-19. The CDR3 nucleotides read TGTGCCAGCAGTTACTCAGGGGGGACAGGGGTGGCCCAGCAGTTCTTC. Protein: CASSYSGGTGVAQQFF.